A selection of T cell receptor beta chains follows, all from one sample in a study of PD-1 blockade in classical Hodgkin lymphoma. Profiling relied on immunoSEQ multiplex PCR, and the TCRdb table lists in-frame clones only, not all of them. In the table there are 20,000 to 30,000 clones, 81% of which are singletons. The material was peripheral blood mononuclear cells (PBMCs), obtained before the second cycle of nivolumab. These receptors were obtained from a human donor with classical Hodgkin lymphoma. Each CDR3 is given with its conserved first and last residue. D genes are given only for firm matches. Part of the rows lack a size; the others show once, few, many or a class for expanded clones.

CDR3 DNA | CDR3 protein | clone size | J gene | V gene | D gene
TGTGCCAGCAGTCAAGCTAGGACAATTCACCGTGGGGAGCTGTTTTTT | CASSQARTIHRGELFF | - | TRBJ2-2 | TRBV27 | -
TGCGCCAGCAGCTTGGGCTCGAACACTGAAGCTTTCTTT | CASSLGSNTEAFF | - | TRBJ1-1 | TRBV5-1 | -
TGTGCCTGGAGTCCCTTGACAGGGGGATTTCAGCCCCAGCATTTT | CAWSPLTGGFQPQHF | - | TRBJ1-5 | TRBV30 | TRBD1
TGTGCCAGCAGTTACTCGAAAGGGGATCAGCCCCAGCATTTT | CASSYSKGDQPQHF | few | TRBJ1-5 | TRBV6-5 | -
TGTGCCAGCAGTCCCGCGGTGAATGAGCAGTTCTTC | CASSPAVNEQFF | - | TRBJ2-1 | TRBV2 | -
TGTGCCCCGGTCGGCACGCACTACGAGCAGTACTTC | CAPVGTHYEQYF | - | TRBJ2-7 | TRBV19 | -
TGTGCCAGTAGTAGACAACAGGGGGCGGGTCATGGCTACACCTTC | CASSRQQGAGHGYTF | - | TRBJ1-2 | TRBV19 | TRBD1
TGTGCCAGCAGCTACCTGAAGCGGGATGTCAGGGAGACCCAGTACTTC | CASSYLKRDVRETQYF | - | TRBJ2-5 | TRBV11-2 | TRBD2
TGTGCCAGCAGCCACGCAGATACGCAGTATTTT | CASSHADTQYF | - | TRBJ2-3 | TRBV14 | -
TGTGCCAGCAGTCTAGACAGGGACTCCTACAATGAGCAGTTCTTC | CASSLDRDSYNEQFF | - | TRBJ2-1 | TRBV6-1 | TRBD1
TGTGCCACCAGCAGAGATCAAGACAGGGGGCAAGCTTTCTTT | CATSRDQDRGQAFF | - | TRBJ1-1 | TRBV15 | TRBD1
TGTGCCAGTAGTCCCGCTAGCGGGGGGGACAATGAGCAGTTCTTC | CASSPASGGDNEQFF | - | TRBJ2-1 | TRBV19 | TRBD2
TGTGCCAGCCGCGCTTCGAGGGGTTCGAATTCACCCCTCCACTTT | CASRASRGSNSPLHF | - | TRBJ1-6 | TRBV11-3 | -
TGTGCCAGCACCCCGGGACAAATCGCAGATACGCAGTATTTT | CASTPGQIADTQYF | - | TRBJ2-3 | TRBV5-4 | -
TGTGCCAGCAGTGACCGTGACACCTACGAGCAGTACTTC | CASSDRDTYEQYF | - | TRBJ2-7 | TRBV25-1 | -
TGTGCCAGCAGCCAAGGTCCGGGACGGACCCAGTACTTC | CASSQGPGRTQYF | - | TRBJ2-5 | TRBV14 | -
TGTGCCAGCAGTATTAGTGTGGGACTAGCGGGAAATGAGCAGTTCTTC | CASSISVGLAGNEQFF | - | TRBJ2-1 | TRBV27 | TRBD2
TGTGCCAGCCGAACAGTCTATGGCTACACCTTC | CASRTVYGYTF | - | TRBJ1-2 | TRBV5-5 | -
TGTGCCAGCAGTGGTTCAGGGTTCCGGGAGCTGTTTTTT | CASSGSGFRELFF | - | TRBJ2-2 | TRBV2 | -
TGTGCCAGCAGCTCGGGACTAGCGGAATACAATGAGCAGTTCTTC | CASSSGLAEYNEQFF | many | TRBJ2-1 | TRBV7-9 | TRBD2
TGTGCCAGCCGTCGGACAGGGGGGACTGAAGCTTTCTTT | CASRRTGGTEAFF | - | TRBJ1-1 | TRBV11-3 | TRBD1
TGTGCCATCAGCCGGACTAGCGGGGGGGCTAACACCGGGGAGCTGTTTTTT | CAISRTSGGANTGELFF | - | TRBJ2-2 | TRBV10-3 | TRBD2
TGTGCCAGCCGGCCTAATAGGGGGGCCAGCACAGATACGCAGTATTTT | CASRPNRGASTDTQYF | - | TRBJ2-3 | TRBV7-9 | -
TGTGCCAGCAGTTTTAGGGGCCCAGCGGGAAATGAGCAGTTCTTC | CASSFRGPAGNEQFF | - | TRBJ2-1 | TRBV7-8 | TRBD2
TGTGCCAGCTCACTGGGGGCTAGCGAACACACAGATACGCAGTATTTT | CASSLGASEHTDTQYF | - | TRBJ2-3 | TRBV18 | -
TGCGCCAGCAGTGAGGGCAAGAACTATGGCTACACCTTC | CASSEGKNYGYTF | once | TRBJ1-2 | TRBV10-2 | -
TGTGCCAGCAGCTACACACTGGAGAGCACAGATACGCAGTATTTT | CASSYTLESTDTQYF | - | TRBJ2-3 | TRBV7-8 | -